The 21 T cell receptor beta chains presented below share a single source sample, sequenced in a study of control samples from healthy donors and cancer patients. Here immunoSEQ multiplex PCR was the method, and the copy in TCRdb shows in-frame clones only, minus some. The table shows 150,000 to 200,000 clones, with around 87% occurring only once. Sequencing input: blood. Source of these receptors: a woman in her fifties or sixties in good health.

The V gene is TRBV9, the J gene TRBJ1-4; no clear D gene. The V end lost 4 bases, the J end lost 4 bases, and 8 bases lay between the germline ends. The germline V gene encodes CDR1 SGDLS and CDR2 YYNGEE. The CDR3 consists of 13 residues. This CDR3 reads CASSPTINEKLFF. CDR3 nucleotides: TGTGCCAGCAGCCCGACGATTAATGAAAAACTGTTTTTT.

The chain carries TRBV19 and TRBJ1-5; D is ambiguous. The germline V and J ends were trimmed by 4 bases and 0 bases, with 7 bases remaining between them. Germline CDR1 reads LNHDA; CDR2 reads SQIVND (reference sequence). This CDR3 spans 14 amino acids. The CDR3 here is CASSRVYSNQPQHF. Here the CDR3 DNA reads TGTGCCAGTAGTAGGGTCTATAGCAATCAGCCCCAGCATTTT.

This sequence joins TRBV4-2 and TRBJ2-3, with 9 bases matching TRBD2. CDR1 and CDR2 (germline): LGHNA, YNFKEQ. V lost 0 bases to trimming and J lost 3 bases; unmatched junction nucleotides: 4. CDR3 size: 16 residues. The CDR3 DNA follows: TGTGCCAGCAGCCAAGATACGAGCGGGGGGACAGATACGCAGTATTTT. The encoded protein is CASSQDTSGGTDTQYF.

This chain uses TRBV3-1 (or the pseudogene TRBV3-2) with TRBJ2-5, with D tentatively TRBD1 (5 bases). This CDR3 comprises 14 residues. Trimming took 7 bases from V and 5 from J, leaving 17 bases between them. CDR1 and CDR2 (germline): LGHDT, YNNKEL (reference sequence). CDR3 residues: CASTFSQGFETQYF. The CDR3 coding sequence is TGTGCCAGCACCTTTAGCCAGGGTTTCGAGACCCAGTACTTC.

The chain links TRBV19 to TRBJ1-1; 8 bases map to TRBD1. The ends lost 4 bases at V and 1 base at J; junction bases unmatched: 5. CDR3 size: 15 residues. From germline, CDR1 is LNHDA and CDR2 SQIVND (reference sequence). In nucleotides, the CDR3 is TGTGCCAGTAGTACGACAGGGGCCACGAACACTGAAGCTTTCTTT. Its translation is CASSTTGATNTEAFF.

CDR3 coding DNA: TGTGCCAGCAGCAAGGAGCGAAAACTGTTTTTT. This gives the protein CASSKERKLFF. The genes are TRBV7-2 and TRBJ1-4; D remains unclear. Between the trimmed V and J ends, which lost 5 bases and 10 bases, there was a span of 8 bases. This CDR3 contains 11 residues. Germline lookup yields CDR1 SGHTA and CDR2 FQGNSA.

The chain is built from TRBV12-3 or TRBV12-4 and TRBJ1-2; D uncertain. The CDR3 has 12 amino acids. V was cut by 5 bases and J by 3 bases, with 7 bases left in between. CDR3 sequence (DNA): TGTGCCAGCAGTCCTTGGGACTATGGCTACACCTTC. It codes for CASSPWDYGYTF.

The V call is TRBV9, the J call TRBJ1-2; D call uncertain. In germline, CDR1 is SGDLS, CDR2 YYNGEE. V was cut by 2 bases and J by 5 bases, with 19 bases left in between. This CDR3 comprises 16 residues. The CDR3 DNA follows: TGTGCCAGCAGCGTGATCCCTACGGTACCGATTTATGGCTACACCTTC. Its translation: CASSVIPTVPIYGYTF. Full variable domain (rest looked up from reference TRBV9 and TRBJ1-2): DSGVTQTPKHLITATGQRVTLRCSPRSGDLSVYWYQQSLDQGLQFLIQYYNGEERAKGNILERFSAQQFPDLHSELNLSSLELGDSALYFCASSVIPTVPIYGYTFGSGTRLTVV.

The chain has TRBV12-5 and TRBJ1-5; D is perhaps TRBD1 (5 bases). Looked up from germline, CDR1 is LGHNT and CDR2 is FRNRAP. The CDR3 length is 12 residues. Trimming left V 1 base short and J 8 bases short, with 6 bases between. The chain's CDR3 is CASGLGGEPQHF. The CDR3 nucleotides read TGTGCTAGTGGTTTGGGGGGGGAGCCCCAGCATTTT.

The genes are TRBV9 and TRBJ2-5; D is unclear. Germline CDR1 and CDR2: SGDLS and YYNGEE. V lost 2 bases to trimming and J lost 2 bases, with 7 bases between them. CDR3 length equals 13 residues. The DNA for the CDR3 is TGTGCCAGCAGCGTCGTGGGGCAAGAGACCCAGTACTTC. Its protein is CASSVVGQETQYF.

The chain combines TRBV2 with TRBJ1-3, with D unresolved. Germline CDR1 and CDR2: SNHLY and FYNNEI. Trimming left V 7 bases short and J 0 bases short, with 10 bases between. The CDR3 contains 14 residues. The CDR3 DNA reads as TGTGCCAGCACATACGGGAACTCTGGAAACACCATATATTTT. Encoded protein: CASTYGNSGNTIYF.

The V and J genes are TRBV7-9 and TRBJ2-1, with 9 bases lining up with TRBD2. V lost 2 bases to trimming and J lost 8 bases; unmatched junction nucleotides: 16. The germline CDR1 and CDR2 sequences are SEHNR and FQNEAQ (reference sequence). This CDR3 has 18 residues. The CDR3 bases are TGTGCCAGCAGCTTACGGCGGGTAGCGGGGGCCTCCCCCCATGAGCAGTTCTTC. This encodes CASSLRRVAGASPHEQFF.

This sequence joins TRBV5-6 and TRBJ2-7, with D maybe TRBD2 (6 bases). This CDR3 has 13 residues. The germline V and J ends were trimmed by 0 bases and 7 bases, with 11 bases remaining between them. The germline gives CDR1 SGHDT, CDR2 YYEEEE. The CDR3 DNA sequence: TGTGCCAGCAGCTTGGGGAGGGCTCGAGAGCAGTACTTC. Encoded protein: CASSLGRAREQYF.

The CDR3 region is CASRIQGPGANVLTF. The DNA of the CDR3 is TGTGCCAGCAGAATTCAGGGTCCTGGGGCCAACGTCCTGACTTTC. The gene calls are TRBV5-5 and TRBJ2-6; possibly TRBD1 for D (5 bases). Between the trimmed V and J ends, which lost 5 bases and 2 bases, there was a span of 11 bases. The CDR3 has 15 amino acids. CDR1 is SGHKS, CDR2 YYEKEE, per germline (reference sequence).

The chain recombines TRBV28 with TRBJ2-7; 8 positions match TRBD1. J lost 9 bases, V lost 2 bases, and 3 bases had no gene match. CDR3 size: 12 residues. Germline V gives CDR1 MDHEN, CDR2 SYDVKM. This chain's CDR3 is CASSLGTGRQYF. In DNA, the CDR3 is TGTGCCAGCAGTTTAGGGACAGGCCGGCAGTACTTC. Filled out from reference TRBV28 and TRBJ2-7, the complete variable domain reads DVKVTQSSRYLVKRTGEKVFLECVQDMDHENMFWYRQDPGLGLRLIYFSYDVKMKEKGDIPEGYSVSREKKERFSLILESASTNQTSMYLCASSLGTGRQYFGPGTRLTVT.

The gene calls are TRBV28 and TRBJ1-4; a possible D gene is TRBD1 (5 bases). The CDR3 length is 13 residues. V was shortened by 6 bases and J by 5 bases, with 10 bases between the two germline ends. From germline, CDR1 is MDHEN and CDR2 SYDVKM. The CDR3 bases are TGTGCCAGCAGCATTGACAGCAATGAAAAACTGTTTTTT. Amino acid sequence: CASSIDSNEKLFF.

The chain uses TRBV12-3 or TRBV12-4 and TRBJ2-2; D unclear. The CDR3 has 12 amino acids. Trimming shortened V by 7 bases and J by 9 bases, and 12 bases separated the two germline ends. CDR3 coding DNA: TGTGCCAGCACCCAGGAAGTCTGGGAGCTGTTTTTT. Protein sequence: CASTQEVWELFF.

V gene TRBV29-1 combines with J gene TRBJ2-2; 7 nucleotides line up with TRBD1. CDR1 is SQVTM, CDR2 ANQGSEA, per germline. The CDR3 is made up of 14 amino acids. V dropped 4 bases and J dropped 3; count of bases not matched to a gene: 5. CDR3 region: CSVAKQGDTGELFF. The CDR3 nucleotides read TGCAGCGTTGCTAAGCAGGGGGACACCGGGGAGCTGTTTTTT.

The rearrangement links TRBV9 to TRBJ2-5; D perhaps matches TRBD1 (6 bases). Looked up from germline, CDR1 is SGDLS and CDR2 is YYNGEE. Trimming cost V 1 base and J 3 bases, with 10 bases left between them. The CDR3 is 14 residues long. The CDR3 spells CASSVQTGEETQYF. In DNA, the CDR3 is TGTGCCAGCAGCGTACAGACAGGAGAAGAGACCCAGTACTTC.

The genes are TRBV7-9 and TRBJ1-2; D gene uncertain. CDR3 length: 13 residues. Trimming took 1 base from V and 2 from J, leaving 5 bases between them. Per the germline V gene, CDR1 is SEHNR and CDR2 is FQNEAQ (reference sequence). CDR3 sequence (DNA): TGTGCCAGCAGCTTAGGACCGAACTATGGCTACACCTTC. Amino acid sequence: CASSLGPNYGYTF.

The genes are TRBV11-1 and TRBJ2-7; D unclear. Per the germline V gene, CDR1 is SGHAT and CDR2 is FQDESV (reference sequence). The V and J ends lost 5 bases and 7 bases respectively, with 12 bases between them. The CDR3 sequence is 12 residues long. The CDR3 DNA reads as TGTGCCAGCAGCCAAACCTTGGGGGAGCAGTACTTC. Protein: CASSQTLGEQYF.